Listed here are 30 T cell receptor beta chains from one sample, sequenced in a study of blood T cell repertoires in COVID-19. The data were produced by immunoSEQ multiplex PCR, yet TCRdb's version contains in-frame clones alone and is incomplete. The table shows about 48,000 clones, with around 80% occurring only once. Sequencing was done on a sample of peripheral blood. These receptors were collected from a man aged 65-85 years with acute or convalescent COVID-19.

The chain recombines TRBV27 with TRBJ2-7; 9 positions agree with TRBD1. The germline V gene has CDR1 MNHEY and CDR2 SMNVEV (reference sequence). The ends lost 5 bases at V and 4 bases at J; junction bases unmatched: 9. The CDR3 runs 15 residues. CDR3 coding DNA: TGTGCCAGCAGTGTACACAGGGACAGGGCGTACGAGCAGTACTTC. Its protein is CASSVHRDRAYEQYF.

This chain links TRBV19 with TRBJ1-5, with TRBD1 matching over 7 bases. V dropped 0 bases and J dropped 7; count of bases not matched to a gene: 6. The CDR3 totals 15 residues. Germline V CDR1 and CDR2: LNHDA, SQIVND (reference sequence). DNA for the CDR3: TGTGCCAGTAGTATAGAACAGGGGCAGGGACAGCCCCAGCATTTT. As protein: CASSIEQGQGQPQHF.

In DNA form, the CDR3 reads TGTGCCAGCAGTGCAGCCGGAGCCACTGAAGCTTTCTTT. Residues: CASSAAGATEAFF. The genes are TRBV28 and TRBJ1-1; D unresolved. The CDR3 has 13 amino acids. Germline V lookup: CDR1 MDHEN, CDR2 SYDVKM. The V and J ends lost 5 bases and 4 bases respectively, with 11 bases between them.

This rearrangement joins TRBV4-3 to TRBJ1-1, with TRBD1 matching over 9 bases. The CDR3 extends over 14 amino acids. After removal of 1 base from V and 5 bases from J, the junction contained 2 bases not matched to a gene. Germline assignment: CDR1 LGHNA and CDR2 YSLEER. In DNA form, the CDR3 reads TGCGCCAGCAGCCAAGTAGGACAGGGGACTGAAGCTTTCTTT. Its protein product is CASSQVGQGTEAFF.

The chain joins TRBV14 to TRBJ2-7, with 8 bases lining up with TRBD1. The CDR3 runs to 14 residues. The junction had 7 bases not matched to a gene; V was cut back by 3 bases and J by 6 bases. Germline-derived CDR1 and CDR2 are SGHDN and FVKESK. This CDR3 is CASSQLTGVGEQYF. CDR3 coding DNA: TGTGCCAGCAGCCAGCTGACAGGGGTAGGCGAGCAGTACTTC. Drawing the rest from reference TRBV14 and TRBJ2-7, the complete variable domain is EAGVTQFPSHSVIEKGQTVTLRCDPISGHDNLYWYRRVMGKEIKFLLHFVKESKQDESGMPNNRFLAERTGGTYSTLKVQPAELEDSGVYFCASSQLTGVGEQYFGPGTRLTVT.

The chain couples TRBV4-1 to TRBJ2-1; TRBD2 matches 14 bases. The germline V gene encodes CDR1 MGHRA and CDR2 YSYEKL. V lost 4 bases to trimming and J lost 8 bases; unmatched junction nucleotides: 4. The CDR3 extends over 15 amino acids. This CDR3 is CASSPGLAGVYEQFF. The CDR3 region has the DNA TGCGCCAGCAGCCCGGGACTAGCGGGAGTCTATGAGCAGTTCTTC.

The V and J genes are TRBV3-1 (or the pseudogene TRBV3-2) and TRBJ1-1; D perhaps matches TRBD1 (5 bases). V lost 3 bases, J lost 6 bases, and 8 bases lay in between. This CDR3 is 12 amino acids long. The germline V gene encodes CDR1 LGHDT and CDR2 YNNKEL (reference sequence). The CDR3 bases are TGTGCCAGCAGCCATGCAGGGTCTGAAGCTTTCTTT. It codes for CASSHAGSEAFF.

CDR3 DNA sequence: TGTGCCAGCAGCCAAGGGGTCGGACAGGGATTCAACGAGCAGTACTTC. Amino acids: CASSQGVGQGFNEQYF. The rearrangement joins TRBV4-2 to TRBJ2-7, with 8 positions matching TRBD1. The CDR3 has 16 residues. J lost 5 bases, V lost 1 base, and 10 bases had no gene match. Germline V gene lookup returns CDR1 LGHNA and CDR2 YNFKEQ.

The table lists this clone with a few counts. The chain recombines TRBV6-2 or TRBV6-3 with TRBJ1-1, with no clear D. This CDR3 is built from 12 residues. Germline CDR1 reads MNHEY; CDR2 reads SVGEGT. The ends were cut back, 0 bases at V and 11 bases at J, with 10 bases in the middle. CDR3 nucleotides: TGTGCCAGCAGTTACTCGATCGGGGAGGCTTTCTTT. Translated: CASSYSIGEAFF.

In nucleotides, the CDR3 is TGTGCCAGCAGCCAAGACGCGAGAAACAATCAGCCCCAGCATTTT. Translated: CASSQDARNNQPQHF. The chain combines TRBV3-1 (or the pseudogene TRBV3-2) with TRBJ1-5, with no clear D. Trimming removed 0 bases from V and 3 bases from J, with 9 bases in between. Per germline, CDR1 LGHDT and CDR2 YNNKEL (reference sequence). The CDR3 has 15 residues.

The genes are TRBV5-1 and TRBJ2-1, with TRBD2 matching 7 bases. V lost 4 bases and J lost 0; bases outside the gene matches: 7. The CDR3 totals 16 residues. Germline CDR1 SGHRS, CDR2 YFSETQ. The CDR3 nucleotides read TGCGCCAGCAGCATTTTACTAGCGAGCTCCTACAATGAGCAGTTCTTC. It codes for CASSILLASSYNEQFF.

CDR3 coding DNA: TGTGCCAGCAGTTACTCGAGGCCCGACGGGTCTAACCGCTACACCTTC. The encoded protein is CASSYSRPDGSNRYTF. This chain connects TRBV6-6 to TRBJ1-2; D unclear. The CDR3 has 16 residues. CDR1 is MNHNY, CDR2 SVGAGI, per germline (reference sequence). Trimming cost V 0 bases and J 9 bases, with 20 bases left between them.

The J gene is TRBJ2-3, the V gene TRBV7-9, with D tentatively TRBD2 (6 bases). Germline V gene data show CDR1 as SEHNR and CDR2 as FQNEAQ (reference sequence). The CDR3 extends over 13 amino acids. Trimming left V 8 bases short and J 2 bases short, with 11 bases between. The CDR3 sequence is CASVRDPTDTQYF. The CDR3 DNA reads TGTGCCAGCGTGCGGGACCCCACAGATACGCAGTATTTT.

The CDR3 reads CASSLLDGRDGYF. For the CDR3, the DNA is TGTGCCAGCAGTTTATTAGATGGGCGGGATGGATACTTC. V usage is TRBV27 and J usage is TRBJ2-7; D might be TRBD2 (6 bases). Germline-derived CDR1 and CDR2 are MNHEY and SMNVEV (reference sequence). CDR3 length equals 13 residues. Trimming took 1 base from V and 13 from J, leaving 17 bases between them.

The J gene is TRBJ1-4, the V gene TRBV6-5; D ambiguous. This CDR3 contains 13 residues. V was shortened by 9 bases and J by 7 bases, with 15 bases between the two germline ends. Looked up from germline, CDR1 is MNHEY and CDR2 is SVGAGI. CDR3 nucleotides: TGTGCCAGTAGGGAGCTCTATGGTGAAAAACTGTTTTTT. Its protein product is CASRELYGEKLFF.

The chain joins TRBV5-5 to TRBJ1-2; unclear D gene. Germline V gene data show CDR1 as SGHKS and CDR2 as YYEKEE (reference sequence). This CDR3 contains 13 residues. V lost 4 bases to trimming and J lost 1 base, with 8 bases between them. This chain's CDR3 is CASSLTFNYGYTF. Written as DNA, the CDR3 is TGTGCCAGCAGCCTAACTTTTAACTATGGCTACACCTTC.

The chain combines TRBV3-1 (or the pseudogene TRBV3-2) with TRBJ2-5; 7 nucleotides agree with TRBD1. The length of the CDR3 is 13 residues. CDR1 LGHDT and CDR2 YNNKEL come from the germline V gene (reference sequence). The trim removed 4 bases at V and 2 bases at J, leaving 1 base unmatched. The DNA of the CDR3 is TGTGCCAGCAGCCTGGGACAGCAAGAGACCCAGTACTTC. Translation gives CASSLGQQETQYF.

This chain joins TRBV3-1 (or the pseudogene TRBV3-2) and TRBJ1-4, with D unresolved. This CDR3 spans 15 amino acids. Germline values: CDR1 LGHDT, CDR2 YNNKEL (reference sequence). V dropped 3 bases and J dropped 8 bases, with 16 bases sitting between them. CDR3 amino acids: CASSHRPSEIEKLFF. CDR3 sequence (DNA): TGTGCCAGCAGCCATAGACCGTCGGAGATCGAAAAACTGTTTTTT.

This clone was recorded only once. The chain uses TRBV5-5 and TRBJ2-7; 8 nucleotides align to TRBD1. This CDR3 comprises 15 residues. Germline values: CDR1 SGHKS, CDR2 YYEKEE (reference sequence). Trimming at V came to 3 bases and at J to 0 bases, leaving 5 bases not matched to a gene. The CDR3 loop reads CASSWDRSSSYEQYF. As DNA, the CDR3 is TGTGCCAGCAGCTGGGACAGGAGTAGCTCCTACGAGCAGTACTTC.

The V call is TRBV6-5, the J call TRBJ2-5, with TRBD1 identical over 9 bases. The length of the CDR3 is 15 residues. V dropped 5 bases and J dropped 3; count of bases not matched to a gene: 7. Germline CDR1 is MNHEY and CDR2 is SVGAGI. The chain's CDR3 is CASSRGRTGEETQYF. The CDR3, as DNA: TGTGCCAGCAGTCGCGGCCGGACAGGGGAAGAGACCCAGTACTTC.

The chain links TRBV12-3 or TRBV12-4 to TRBJ1-1, with a weak D call TRBD1 (5 bases). CDR3 size: 12 residues. The V gene lost 2 bases and the J gene lost 11 bases, with 12 bases spanning the gap. The chain's CDR3 is CASSLMQGDAFF. CDR3 nucleotides: TGTGCCAGCAGTTTAATGCAGGGCGACGCTTTCTTT.

This chain uses TRBV5-1 with TRBJ1-4; D not certain. The CDR3 extends over 13 amino acids. CDR1 is SGHRS, CDR2 YFSETQ, per germline. V lost 3 bases to trimming and J lost 10 bases, with 13 bases between them. CDR3 sequence reads: CASSSGSGAKLFF. The CDR3 DNA follows: TGCGCCAGCAGCTCGGGATCCGGAGCAAAACTGTTTTTT.

The gene calls are TRBV10-3 and TRBJ2-7; 9 nucleotides agree with TRBD1. The ends lost 3 bases at V and 2 bases at J; junction bases unmatched: 5. The germline CDR1 and CDR2 sequences are ENHRY and SYGVKD. This CDR3 is 15 amino acids long. CDR3 nucleotides: TGTGCCATCAGTGACCGGGACAGGGCTACCTACGAGCAGTACTTC. Translating gives CAISDRDRATYEQYF.

The V and J genes are TRBV24-1 and TRBJ1-2, with 7 bases identical to TRBD1. There are 14 residues in the CDR3. V was clipped by 12 bases and J by 3 bases; unmatched bases: 12. In germline, CDR1 is KGHDR, CDR2 SFDVKD. This chain's CDR3 is CAPNKGTDHYGYTF. The CDR3 DNA reads as TGTGCCCCGAACAAGGGGACAGATCACTATGGCTACACCTTC.

The V gene is TRBV7-2, the J gene TRBJ1-2; D is perhaps TRBD1 (6 bases). The V end was cut by 2 bases, the J end by 8 bases, with 18 bases between. The CDR3 runs to 15 residues. Per germline, CDR1 SGHTA and CDR2 FQGNSA. CDR3 residues: CASSLTQGEVGGYTF. The CDR3 DNA reads as TGTGCCAGCAGCTTAACACAGGGTGAGGTTGGCGGCTACACCTTC.

The rearrangement joins TRBV15 to TRBJ2-5; tentatively, D is TRBD2 (5 bases). The CDR3 sequence is 17 residues long. Germline-derived CDR1 and CDR2 are LNHNV and YYDKDF (reference sequence). Trimming removed 0 bases at V and 5 bases at J, with 19 bases between. The CDR3 coding sequence is TGTGCCACCAGCAGAGATGTTAGAGGGAGTGTTGGGGAGACCCAGTACTTC. Encoded protein: CATSRDVRGSVGETQYF.

The chain links TRBV7-2 to TRBJ1-2; no reliable D call. V was pared by 1 base and J by 0 bases, with 9 bases between. This CDR3 comprises 15 residues. In germline, CDR1 is SGHTA, CDR2 FQGNSA. The CDR3 protein is CASSLGAGSNYGYTF. CDR3 bases: TGTGCCAGCAGCTTAGGGGCGGGGTCTAACTATGGCTACACCTTC.

The chain recombines TRBV2 with TRBJ1-4; 7 nucleotides match TRBD1. Unmatched junction bases numbered 10, after V lost 10 bases and J lost 8 bases. The CDR3 loop spans 13 amino acids. Germline CDR1 and CDR2: SNHLY and FYNNEI. The DNA for the CDR3 is TGTGCCACCCTCGAGGGGGCAGGGGAAAAACTGTTTTTT. Translated: CATLEGAGEKLFF.

The rearrangement uses TRBV6-5 and TRBJ1-2; D is possibly TRBD1 (5 bases). The CDR3 runs 14 residues. Germline CDR1 MNHEY, CDR2 SVGAGI. Trimming pared 0 bases from V and 8 bases from J, leaving 13 bases between. The CDR3 protein is CASSYSRARGGYTF. The CDR3 region has the DNA TGTGCCAGCAGTTACTCACGGGCTAGGGGCGGCTACACCTTC.

The rearrangement joins TRBV7-2 to TRBJ2-7, with D possibly TRBD2 on 6 matching bases. Trimming removed 1 base from V and 0 bases from J, with 13 bases in between. Germline lookup yields CDR1 SGHTA and CDR2 FQGNSA. The CDR3 has 16 amino acids. The CDR3 sequence: CASSLVGGRSSYEQYF. The CDR3 DNA follows: TGTGCCAGCAGCTTAGTGGGGGGAAGGAGCTCCTACGAGCAGTACTTC.